The present T cell receptor beta chain was sequenced within a study of blood T cell repertoires in COVID-19. CDR3 length: 14 residues. V was cut by 6 bases and J by 2 bases, with 13 bases left in between. Per germline, CDR1 LNHDA and CDR2 SQIVND (reference sequence). Only in-frame clones appear in the TCRdb table, and some are missing; sequencing was by immunoSEQ multiplex PCR. This table holds about 100,000 clones, 85% to 95% found once. What was sequenced was peripheral blood. The TCR was taken from a man aged 50-59 years with active COVID-19. V and J are TRBV19 and TRBJ1-2; the D gene is possibly TRBD1 (6 bases). CDR3 residues: CASRGERGNYGYTF. The DNA for the CDR3 is TGTGCCAGTAGGGGAGAGAGGGGGAACTATGGCTACACCTTC.